Listed below are T cell receptor beta chains from one sample, sequenced in a study of identical twins. TCRdb reprocessed the 5' RACE reads via MiXCR and lists one record per CDR3 protein. The sample holds about 900,000 distinct CDR3 sequences, around 12% seen once. Another study also made use of these data, one on yellow fever vaccine responses in identical twins.

Material for sequencing was PBMCs. All receptors derive from a woman aged 18 to 35 in good health. CDR3s include the opening cysteine and the closing phenylalanine or tryptophan. The D gene is left open where the match is weak.

>TRBJ2-5|NA|TRBV7-8
CASGKGRRETQYF
>TRBJ1-1|NA|TRBV6-5
CASSYSLAMNTEAFF
>TRBJ2-1|NA|TRBV2
CASSVNWGTQSSYNEQFF
>TRBJ1-4|NA|TRBV4-1
CASSQGTTGLWNEKLFF
>TRBJ2-2|NA|TRBV10-1
CASSDGPPANTGELFF
>TRBJ2-7|TRBD2|TRBV15
CATSRAGTSVLNEQYF
>TRBJ1-1|NA|TRBV20-1
CSARDSGATRTTEAFF
>TRBJ2-3|TRBD2|TRBV10-2
CASSGRGGDTQYF
>TRBJ1-5|NA|TRBV16
CASSQYSGSLNQPQHF
>TRBJ2-7|TRBD2|TRBV6-1
CASSPVAGSSYEQYF
>TRBJ1-1|TRBD1|TRBV6-2/TRBV6-3
CASSYPGQGSVTEAFF
>TRBJ2-1|NA|TRBV5-1
CASSPLTDYNEQFF